The 4 T cell receptor beta chains below come from one sample, sequenced in a study of PD-L1 blockade in urothelial cancer. TCRdb keeps only in-frame clones here, not all; method: immunoSEQ multiplex PCR. The profile shows tens of thousands of clones, 90% to 95% of them singletons. Sequencing was performed on PBMCs, taken around atezolizumab (anti-PD-L1) treatment. The source is a man aged 60 to 69 with urothelial cancer.

The V gene is TRBV7-2, the J gene TRBJ2-5; 10 bases align to TRBD2. The CDR3 is 16 amino acids. Germline V lookup: CDR1 SGHTA, CDR2 FQGNSA. Trimming cost V 5 bases and J 5 bases; bases outside gene matches: 11. This chain's CDR3 is CASSRISGGSWETQYF. The CDR3 nucleotides read TGTGCCAGCAGCCGTATTAGCGGGGGGTCTTGGGAGACCCAGTACTTC.

CDR3 in DNA: TGTGCCAGCAGCCCCGGGACTAGCGATGATACGCAGTATTTT. It specifies CASSPGTSDDTQYF. V is TRBV7-6 and J is TRBJ2-3, with 10 bases identical to TRBD2. The CDR3 has 14 amino acids. V gave up 5 bases and J gave up 6 bases; unmatched junction bases: 5. The germline CDR1 and CDR2 sequences are SGHVS and FNYEAQ.

CDR3 residues: CATSRDLGGEQFF. CDR3 DNA: TGTGCCACCAGCAGAGATTTGGGGGGTGAGCAGTTCTTC. The genes are TRBV15 and TRBJ2-1; possibly TRBD2 for D (6 bases). With 0 bases removed from V and 9 bases from J, the gap between germline ends came to 9 bases. In germline, CDR1 is LNHNV, CDR2 YYDKDF (reference sequence). The CDR3 has 13 amino acids.

The chain uses TRBV11-2 and TRBJ2-3; a weak D match, TRBD1 (6 bases). Trimming removed 4 bases from V and 1 base from J, with 15 bases in between. Germline V gene data show CDR1 as SGHAT and CDR2 as FQNNGV. The CDR3 loop spans 16 amino acids. The CDR3, as DNA: TGTGCCAGCAGCTCATGGTTGGGGGCCCGCACAGATACGCAGTATTTT. Amino acid sequence: CASSSWLGARTDTQYF.